These 31 T cell receptor beta chains share one sample of origin, sequenced in a study of blood T cell repertoires in COVID-19. Data came from immunoSEQ multiplex PCR; TCRdb stores just in-frame clones and leaves some out. The data contain about 63,000 clones, around 92% of them singletons. The sample taken for sequencing was peripheral blood. Receptor source: a man in his forties or fifties with active COVID-19.

V usage is TRBV5-1 and J usage is TRBJ2-5; TRBD1 is a possible D gene (5 bases). Germline values: CDR1 SGHRS, CDR2 YFSETQ. V lost 7 bases, J lost 1 base, and 11 bases lay in between. This CDR3 region has 13 residues. In nucleotides, the CDR3 is TGCGCCAGCCGCCAGGGCACCCAAGAGACCCAGTACTTC. This sequence encodes CASRQGTQETQYF.

This clone was observed a few times. This chain uses TRBV30 with TRBJ1-5, with TRBD1 matching over 7 bases. The V segment lost 5 bases and the J segment 3 bases; nucleotides outside the gene matches: 4. This CDR3 comprises 13 residues. In germline, CDR1 is GTSNPN, CDR2 SVGIG (reference sequence). The CDR3 spells CAWQGQNNQPQHF. DNA for the CDR3: TGTGCCTGGCAGGGACAGAACAATCAGCCCCAGCATTTT.

This clone appeared once. Here the CDR3 reads CASSLTSGGSAEQYF. In DNA form, the CDR3 reads TGTGCCAGCAGCTTAACTTCAGGGGGCTCGGCCGAGCAGTACTTC. V and J are TRBV5-4 and TRBJ2-7; 8 nucleotides line up with TRBD1. V gave up 2 bases and J gave up 6 bases; unmatched junction bases: 10. This CDR3 has 15 residues. CDR1 is SGHNT, CDR2 YYREEE, per germline (reference sequence).

The chain uses TRBV27 and TRBJ2-7; TRBD2 might be the D (5 bases). Trimming shortened V by 7 bases and J by 3 bases, and 10 bases separated the two germline ends. The germline V gene has CDR1 MNHEY and CDR2 SMNVEV (reference sequence). The CDR3 has 12 residues. DNA for the CDR3: TGTGCCAGCAAGAGGGTAGGCTACGAGCAGTACTTC. It specifies CASKRVGYEQYF.

The chain is built from TRBV4-1 and TRBJ2-3, with 12 bases that match TRBD2. Germline assignment: CDR1 MGHRA and CDR2 YSYEKL. J was trimmed by 2 bases and V by 4 bases; bases with no gene match: 10. This CDR3 region has 18 residues. The CDR3 reads CASSPHTPSGGATDTQYF. The CDR3 DNA is TGCGCCAGCAGCCCACACACGCCTAGCGGGGGGGCCACAGATACGCAGTATTTT.

The chain uses TRBV7-2 and TRBJ2-7; the D gene is possibly TRBD2 (5 bases). Trimming took off 1 base at V and 2 bases at J, with 12 bases between the two ends. This CDR3 comprises 15 residues. CDR1 is SGHTA and CDR2 is FQGNSA in the germline V gene. The DNA of the CDR3 is TGTGCCAGCAGCTTAGTGCGGCAGAGGGCCTACGAGCAGTACTTC. Translated: CASSLVRQRAYEQYF.

The chain has TRBV19 and TRBJ2-7; D is undetermined. Per the germline V gene, CDR1 is LNHDA and CDR2 is SQIVND (reference sequence). Trimming left V 4 bases short and J 3 bases short, with 16 bases between. The CDR3 loop spans 15 amino acids. This CDR3 reads CASSRKKDTNYEQYF. The CDR3 nucleotides are TGTGCCAGTAGTAGAAAGAAAGATACTAACTACGAGCAGTACTTC. Full variable domain (rest looked up from reference TRBV19 and TRBJ2-7): DGGITQSPKYLFRKEGQNVTLSCEQNLNHDAMYWYRQDPGQGLRLIYYSQIVNDFQKGDIAEGYSVSREKKESFPLTVTSAQKNPTAFYLCASSRKKDTNYEQYFGPGTRLTVT.

In its sample, this clone was seen once. The chain has TRBV5-8 and TRBJ2-5, with 12 bases lining up with TRBD2. This CDR3 contains 16 residues. In germline, CDR1 is SGHTS, CDR2 YDEGEE. With V trimmed by 7 bases and J by 1 base, 8 bases remained unmatched. DNA of the CDR3: TGTGCCAGCTGTTTGGGACTAGCGGGCTCCCAAGAGACCCAGTACTTC. It is translated as CASCLGLAGSQETQYF.

The chain links TRBV6-5 to TRBJ2-7; D is possibly TRBD1 (6 bases). CDR1 MNHEY and CDR2 SVGAGI come from the germline V gene. This CDR3 has 14 residues. V was cut by 8 bases and J by 0 bases, with 14 bases left in between. This chain's CDR3 is CASSTRDISYEQYF. DNA of the CDR3: TGTGCCAGCTCCACCCGGGACATCTCCTACGAGCAGTACTTC.

The rearrangement uses TRBV28 and TRBJ1-5; D not resolved. V shed 8 bases and J shed 4 bases, with 15 bases lying between them. CDR1 and CDR2 (germline): MDHEN, SYDVKM. The CDR3 spans 14 residues. The CDR3 sequence: CASHHLTGNQPQHF. For the CDR3, the DNA is TGTGCCAGCCATCATCTTACGGGGAATCAGCCCCAGCATTTT.

The chain joins TRBV10-3 to TRBJ2-1, with TRBD2 identical over 8 bases. Germline CDR1 is ENHRY and CDR2 is SYGVKD. This CDR3 is built from 14 residues. V dropped 8 bases and J dropped 0; count of bases not matched to a gene: 3. CDR3 DNA: TGTGCCATCGCCGGGACTAGCTCCTACAATGAGCAGTTCTTC. Translating gives CAIAGTSSYNEQFF.

This chain uses TRBV28 with TRBJ2-1; 7 bases agree with TRBD2. CDR1 is MDHEN and CDR2 is SYDVKM in the germline V gene. With V trimmed by 3 bases and J by 7 bases, 9 bases remained unmatched. The CDR3 extends over 15 amino acids. For the CDR3, the DNA is TGTGCCAGCAGTTTGACGAGCGGGACGGGGAATGAGCAGTTCTTC. The encoded protein is CASSLTSGTGNEQFF.

The gene calls are TRBV5-4 and TRBJ2-3, with 7 nucleotides matching TRBD1. The CDR3 is 15 amino acids. With V trimmed by 0 bases and J by 1 base, 2 bases remained unmatched. Germline V gene data show CDR1 as SGHNT and CDR2 as YYREEE (reference sequence). The CDR3 coding sequence is TGTGCCAGCAGCTTGGAGGGGGCGGGCACAGATACGCAGTATTTT. Protein: CASSLEGAGTDTQYF.

The rearrangement uses TRBV3-1 (or the pseudogene TRBV3-2) and TRBJ1-4; D is ambiguous. This CDR3 contains 12 residues. From germline, CDR1 is LGHDT and CDR2 YNNKEL (reference sequence). The V and J ends lost 7 bases and 4 bases respectively, with 7 bases between them. The CDR3 sequence is CASTGSNEKLFF. CDR3 in DNA: TGTGCCAGCACTGGGAGTAATGAAAAACTGTTTTTT.

CDR3 loop: CASSLAVGGLGDTQYF. The CDR3 DNA follows: TGTGCCAGCAGCTTAGCGGTGGGAGGGCTAGGAGATACGCAGTATTTT. The V gene is TRBV7-9, the J gene TRBJ2-3; 7 bases are a match to TRBD2. The J segment lost 5 bases and the V segment lost 0 bases, leaving 8 bases of the junction unmatched. CDR1 and CDR2 (germline): SEHNR, FQNEAQ (reference sequence). The CDR3 loop spans 16 amino acids. Filled out from reference TRBV7-9 and TRBJ2-3, the complete variable domain reads DTGVSQNPRHKITKRGQNVTFRCDPISEHNRLYWYRQTLGQGPEFLTYFQNEAQLEKSRLLSDRFSAERPKGSFSTLEIQRTEQGDSAMYLCASSLAVGGLGDTQYFGPGTRLTVL.

The rearrangement uses TRBV9 and TRBJ1-1; D ambiguous. CDR3 size: 15 residues. V dropped 4 bases and J dropped 5 bases, with 18 bases sitting between them. The germline V gene has CDR1 SGDLS and CDR2 YYNGEE. Here the CDR3 reads CASSPPLGRWTEAFF. The CDR3, as DNA: TGTGCCAGCAGCCCCCCCCTAGGAAGGTGGACTGAAGCTTTCTTT. The full variable domain, completed using reference TRBV9 and TRBJ1-1, is DSGVTQTPKHLITATGQRVTLRCSPRSGDLSVYWYQQSLDQGLQFLIQYYNGEERAKGNILERFSAQQFPDLHSELNLSSLELGDSALYFCASSPPLGRWTEAFFGQGTRLTVV.

To note about this clone: The junction differs from germline at one of its ends, possibly a read error. The V and J genes are TRBV7-7 and TRBJ1-2; no clear D gene. The germline V gene encodes CDR1 SSHAT and CDR2 FNYEAQ (reference sequence). The CDR3 is 13 amino acids. The CDR3 reads CASSPSPGMEQSF. The DNA for the CDR3 is TGTGCTAGCAGCCCGTCCCCGGGGATGGAACAATCCTTC.

The CDR3 nucleotides read TGCGCCAGCAGGCGGGATATGGGACGGTACACTGAAGCTTTCTTT. The encoded protein is CASRRDMGRYTEAFF. The genes are TRBV5-1 and TRBJ1-1, with a possible D match to TRBD1 (5 bases). The CDR3 has 15 amino acids. V was trimmed by 5 bases and J by 3 bases, leaving 17 bases between them. Germline CDR1 and CDR2: SGHRS and YFSETQ.

This sequence joins TRBV4-1 and TRBJ2-5; 11 nucleotides line up with TRBD2. Germline loops: CDR1 MGHRA, CDR2 YSYEKL. V trimming: 0 bases; J trimming: 4 bases; junction bases outside the gene matches: 4. The CDR3 extends over 16 amino acids. The CDR3 DNA sequence: TGCGCCAGCAGCCAAGAATCCCTAGCGGGAGGAGAGACCCAGTACTTC. Protein product: CASSQESLAGGETQYF.

The rearrangement uses TRBV28 and TRBJ2-7; 11 nucleotides line up with TRBD2. The V gene's germline CDR1 is MDHEN and CDR2 SYDVKM. V lost 4 bases to trimming and J lost 6 bases; unmatched junction nucleotides: 8. The CDR3 is 15 residues long. This chain's CDR3 is CASSSIAGGRTEQYF. The DNA for the CDR3 is TGTGCCAGCAGTTCCATAGCGGGAGGGCGTACCGAGCAGTACTTC.

The V gene is TRBV9, the J gene TRBJ2-1, with 7 bases identical to TRBD1. The CDR3 spans 14 residues. Germline V lookup: CDR1 SGDLS, CDR2 YYNGEE. V dropped 4 bases and J dropped 12; count of bases not matched to a gene: 13. CDR3 in amino acids: CASSPRAGGSGQFF. The DNA of the CDR3 is TGTGCCAGCAGCCCCCGAGCAGGGGGATCTGGGCAGTTCTTC. Full variable domain (outside the CDR3, taken from reference TRBV9 and TRBJ2-1): DSGVTQTPKHLITATGQRVTLRCSPRSGDLSVYWYQQSLDQGLQFLIQYYNGEERAKGNILERFSAQQFPDLHSELNLSSLELGDSALYFCASSPRAGGSGQFFGPGTRLTVL.

This chain links TRBV3-1 (or the pseudogene TRBV3-2) with TRBJ2-1; the D gene is possibly TRBD2 (6 bases). Germline CDR1 is LGHDT and CDR2 is YNNKEL (reference sequence). Trimming removed 2 bases at V and 2 bases at J, with 16 bases between. The CDR3 is 17 amino acids. Here the CDR3 DNA reads TGTGCCAGCAGCCAATCATCTTCGGGACTCACCTACAATGAGCAGTTCTTC. Translated: CASSQSSSGLTYNEQFF.

The V and J genes are TRBV7-8 and TRBJ2-7, with TRBD1 matching 9 bases. CDR1 and CDR2 from the germline V gene are SGHVS and FQNEAQ. This CDR3 is 15 amino acids long. J lost 5 bases, V lost 5 bases, and 10 bases had no gene match. CDR3 nucleotide sequence: TGTGCCAGCAGCCCCTCCGGGACAGGGTACAACGAGCAGTACTTC. Encoded protein: CASSPSGTGYNEQYF.

V usage is TRBV6-2 or TRBV6-3 and J usage is TRBJ1-1, with D tentatively TRBD1 (5 bases). Trimming stripped 5 bases from V and 0 bases from J, with 13 bases between. Germline CDR1 reads MNHEY; CDR2 reads SVGEGT. The CDR3 contains 15 residues. The CDR3 here is CASSQGGRVNTEAFF. CDR3 DNA: TGTGCCAGCAGTCAGGGTGGCAGGGTGAACACTGAAGCTTTCTTT.

This chain connects TRBV28 to TRBJ1-5; TRBD1 matches at 9 bases. CDR3 length: 14 residues. The germline V gene has CDR1 MDHEN and CDR2 SYDVKM. Germline trimming cut 8 bases from V and 4 bases from J; bases unmatched to any gene: 6. CDR3 loop: CASRTGEANQPQHF. The DNA for the CDR3 is TGTGCCAGCCGGACAGGGGAAGCGAATCAGCCCCAGCATTTT.

The chain couples TRBV7-9 to TRBJ2-7; the match to TRBD1 covers 7 bases. The length of the CDR3 is 14 residues. With 5 bases clipped from V and 2 bases from J, the junction kept 6 bases outside the gene matches. From germline, CDR1 is SEHNR and CDR2 FQNEAQ (reference sequence). This CDR3 is CASSLGQATYEQYF. The CDR3 DNA reads as TGTGCCAGCAGCCTCGGACAGGCCACCTACGAGCAGTACTTC.

The chain uses TRBV6-5 and TRBJ1-1, with a weak D call TRBD1 (5 bases). The germline V gene encodes CDR1 MNHEY and CDR2 SVGAGI. V lost 0 bases, J lost 9 bases, and 14 bases lay in between. The CDR3 has 14 amino acids. The CDR3 DNA reads TGTGCCAGCAGTTACTCCCCTTGGGGGGAAAAAGCTTTCTTT. Residues: CASSYSPWGEKAFF.

Only one count was recorded for this clone. This chain links TRBV5-1 with TRBJ1-4; possible D gene TRBD1, 5 bases. V lost 0 bases and J 6 bases, leaving 9 bases between the germline ends. The CDR3 consists of 14 residues. Germline lookup yields CDR1 SGHRS and CDR2 YFSETQ. The CDR3 loop reads CASSLAREDEKLFF. The CDR3 DNA sequence: TGCGCCAGCAGCTTGGCCAGGGAGGATGAAAAACTGTTTTTT.

The rearrangement uses TRBV11-2 and TRBJ2-2; tentatively, D is TRBD2 (6 bases). The V gene lost 4 bases and the J gene lost 5 bases, with 14 bases spanning the gap. This CDR3 has 15 residues. The germline gives CDR1 SGHAT, CDR2 FQNNGV. The CDR3 is CASSSTAGTTGELFF. CDR3 DNA: TGTGCCAGCAGCTCAACAGCAGGGACTACCGGGGAGCTGTTTTTT.

The chain combines TRBV6-5 with TRBJ2-7, with 9 bases that match TRBD1. The germline V gene has CDR1 MNHEY and CDR2 SVGAGI. Losses at the gene ends were 2 bases for V and 8 bases for J; bases not matched to a gene: 7. This CDR3 comprises 14 residues. CDR3 loop: CASSYGTGQTKQYF. For the CDR3, the DNA is TGTGCCAGCAGTTACGGGACAGGGCAAACCAAGCAGTACTTC.

This rearrangement joins TRBV28 to TRBJ1-3; 7 nucleotides align to TRBD1. Germline CDR1 MDHEN, CDR2 SYDVKM. The CDR3 has 15 residues. The V gene end was trimmed by 6 bases and the J gene end by 0 bases; junction bases not matched to a gene: 5. The DNA for the CDR3 is TGTGCCAGCAGCGGACAGGACCTCTCTGGAAACACCATATATTTT. Translation gives CASSGQDLSGNTIYF. Full variable domain (rest looked up from reference TRBV28 and TRBJ1-3): DVKVTQSSRYLVKRTGEKVFLECVQDMDHENMFWYRQDPGLGLRLIYFSYDVKMKEKGDIPEGYSVSREKKERFSLILESASTNQTSMYLCASSGQDLSGNTIYFGEGSWLTVV.